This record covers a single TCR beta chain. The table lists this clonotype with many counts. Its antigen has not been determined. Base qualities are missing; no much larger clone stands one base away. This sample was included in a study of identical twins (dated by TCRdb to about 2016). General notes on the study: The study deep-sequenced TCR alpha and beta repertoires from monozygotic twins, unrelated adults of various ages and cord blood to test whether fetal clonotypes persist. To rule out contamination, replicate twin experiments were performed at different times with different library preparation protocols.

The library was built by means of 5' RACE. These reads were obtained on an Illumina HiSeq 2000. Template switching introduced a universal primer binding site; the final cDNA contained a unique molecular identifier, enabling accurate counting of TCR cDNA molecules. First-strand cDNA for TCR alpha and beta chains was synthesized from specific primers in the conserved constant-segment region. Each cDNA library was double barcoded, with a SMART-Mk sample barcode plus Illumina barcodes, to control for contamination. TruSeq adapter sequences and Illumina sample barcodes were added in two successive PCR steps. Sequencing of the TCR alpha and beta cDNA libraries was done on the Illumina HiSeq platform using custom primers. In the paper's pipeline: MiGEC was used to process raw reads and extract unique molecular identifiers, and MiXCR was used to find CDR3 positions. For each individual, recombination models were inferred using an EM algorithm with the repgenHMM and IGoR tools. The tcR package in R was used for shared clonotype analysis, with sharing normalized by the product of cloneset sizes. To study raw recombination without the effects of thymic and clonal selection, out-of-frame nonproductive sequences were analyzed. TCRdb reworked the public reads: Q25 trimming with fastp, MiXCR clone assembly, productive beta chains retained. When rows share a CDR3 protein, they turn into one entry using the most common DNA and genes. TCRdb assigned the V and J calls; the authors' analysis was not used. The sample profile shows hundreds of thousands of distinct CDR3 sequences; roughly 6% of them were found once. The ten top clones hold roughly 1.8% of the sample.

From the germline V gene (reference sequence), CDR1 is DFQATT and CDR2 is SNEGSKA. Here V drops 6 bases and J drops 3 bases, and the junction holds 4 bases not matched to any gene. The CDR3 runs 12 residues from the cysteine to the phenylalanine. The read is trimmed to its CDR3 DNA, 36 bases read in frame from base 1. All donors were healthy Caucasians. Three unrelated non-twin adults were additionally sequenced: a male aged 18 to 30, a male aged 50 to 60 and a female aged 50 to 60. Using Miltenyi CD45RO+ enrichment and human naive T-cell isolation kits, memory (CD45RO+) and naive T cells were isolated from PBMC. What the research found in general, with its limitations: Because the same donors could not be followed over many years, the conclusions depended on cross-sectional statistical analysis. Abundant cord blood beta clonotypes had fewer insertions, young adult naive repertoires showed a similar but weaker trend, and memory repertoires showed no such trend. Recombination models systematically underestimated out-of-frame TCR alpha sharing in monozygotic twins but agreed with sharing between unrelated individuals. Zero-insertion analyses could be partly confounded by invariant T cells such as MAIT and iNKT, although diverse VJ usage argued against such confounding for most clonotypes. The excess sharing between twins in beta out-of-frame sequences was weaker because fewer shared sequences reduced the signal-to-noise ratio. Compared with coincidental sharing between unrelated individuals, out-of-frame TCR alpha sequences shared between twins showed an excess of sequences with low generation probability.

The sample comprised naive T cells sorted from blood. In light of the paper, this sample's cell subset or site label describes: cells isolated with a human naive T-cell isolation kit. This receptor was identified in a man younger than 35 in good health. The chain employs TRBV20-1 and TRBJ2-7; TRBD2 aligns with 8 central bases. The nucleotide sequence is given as TGCAGTGCCTGGACTAGCCTCTACGAGCAGTACTTC. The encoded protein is CSAWTSLYEQYF.